These 3 T cell receptor beta chains came from one sample sequenced in a study of neoadjuvant nivolumab and ipilimumab in lung cancer. Some clones are missing from TCRdb's copy, which holds only in-frame ones; the method was immunoSEQ multiplex PCR. Of 10,000 to 15,000 clones in the sample, 90% to 97% were seen once. This material consisted of peripheral blood, taken after neoadjuvant nivolumab, alone or with ipilimumab, at or shortly before surgery. The receptors shown here come from an adult with non-small cell lung cancer.

This rearrangement joins TRBV28 to TRBJ2-4; TRBD2 is a possible D gene (5 bases). V was trimmed by 3 bases and J by 2 bases, leaving 14 bases between them. This CDR3 comprises 16 residues. Germline loops: CDR1 MDHEN, CDR2 SYDVKM. CDR3 sequence reads: CASSLSGAYSKNIQYF. CDR3 nucleotide sequence: TGTGCCAGCAGTTTGAGCGGAGCGTACTCCAAAAACATTCAGTACTTC.

This chain connects TRBV7-9 to TRBJ2-7; TRBD2 might be the D (5 bases). The germline gives CDR1 SEHNR, CDR2 FQNEAQ (reference sequence). V was shortened by 3 bases and J by 0 bases, with 9 bases between the two germline ends. The CDR3 covers 14 residues. CDR3 DNA sequence: TGTGCCAGCAGCTTCCAAGCGGCCTCCTACGAGCAGTACTTC. Translated, it gives CASSFQAASYEQYF. Full variable domain (missing parts from reference TRBV7-9 and TRBJ2-7): DTGVSQNPRHKITKRGQNVTFRCDPISEHNRLYWYRQTLGQGPEFLTYFQNEAQLEKSRLLSDRFSAERPKGSFSTLEIQRTEQGDSAMYLCASSFQAASYEQYFGPGTRLTVT.

The J gene is TRBJ1-4, the V gene TRBV18; a weak D match, TRBD1 (6 bases). The CDR3 covers 15 residues. V was clipped by 6 bases and J by 5 bases, with 16 bases between them. CDR1 is KGHSH, CDR2 LQKENI, per germline. DNA of the CDR3: TGTGCCAGCTCGCCTAGGACAGAGTTAAATGAAAAACTGTTTTTT. This translates into CASSPRTELNEKLFF.